The 7 T cell receptor beta chains reported below all come from one sample, sequenced in a study of blood T cell repertoires in COVID-19. TCRdb keeps only in-frame clones here, not all; method: immunoSEQ multiplex PCR. This sample has approximately 75,000 clones; around 80% occur once, and the top ten carry around 7.2%. The material sequenced was peripheral blood. Receptors originate from a human donor in a cohort sampled during active COVID-19.

In the case of this clone: A read error may account for a junction end that differs from germline. Other DNA sequences in the same sample also yield this CDR3. The chain carries TRBV2 and TRBJ1-1; 8 bases match TRBD1. The CDR3 has 16 amino acids. In germline, CDR1 is SNHLY, CDR2 FYNNEI. CDR3 bases: TGTGCCAGCAGCTCCGGGACAGGTACCATGAACACTGAAGCTTTTTTT. This codes for CASSSGTGTMNTEAFF.

The chain joins TRBV7-9 to TRBJ1-1; 9 bases line up with TRBD1. The CDR3 loop spans 13 amino acids. The trim removed 4 bases at V and 6 bases at J, leaving 3 bases unmatched. Germline CDR1 SEHNR, CDR2 FQNEAQ (reference sequence). The CDR3 protein is CASSSQGAAEAFF. The CDR3 DNA reads as TGTGCCAGCAGCTCACAGGGGGCCGCTGAAGCTTTCTTT.

The chain employs TRBV4-1 and TRBJ2-7, with 7 bases that match TRBD2. CDR1 is MGHRA, CDR2 YSYEKL, per germline. The CDR3 spans 15 residues. V lost 4 bases to trimming and J lost 0 bases; unmatched junction nucleotides: 6. DNA for the CDR3: TGCGCCAGCAGCCGGAGCGGGGAAAGCTCCTACGAGCAGTACTTC. Protein product: CASSRSGESSYEQYF.

This chain links TRBV27 with TRBJ1-2; tentative D call: TRBD1 (6 bases). Germline values: CDR1 MNHEY, CDR2 SMNVEV (reference sequence). The CDR3 covers 13 residues. Trimming cost V 4 bases and J 4 bases, with 10 bases left between them. CDR3 DNA: TGTGCCAGCAGTTCACAGGGCGTCTATGGCTACACCTTC. This gives the protein CASSSQGVYGYTF.

V usage is TRBV2 and J usage is TRBJ1-5; 7 positions match TRBD1. The CDR3 consists of 15 residues. Germline values: CDR1 SNHLY, CDR2 FYNNEI. J was trimmed by 0 bases and V by 9 bases; bases with no gene match: 8. The CDR3 coding sequence is TGTGCCAGTGCCGACAGGGCCTATAGCAATCAGCCCCAGCATTTT. This sequence encodes CASADRAYSNQPQHF.

This sequence joins TRBV5-4 and TRBJ1-4; D is perhaps TRBD1 (6 bases). CDR3 length equals 15 residues. Germline CDR1 reads SGHNT; CDR2 reads YYREEE (reference sequence). V lost 0 bases, J lost 1 base, and 7 bases lay in between. CDR3 sequence (DNA): TGTGCCAGCAGCTTGGGGGGGCGAACTAATGAAAAACTGTTTTTT. It is translated as CASSLGGRTNEKLFF. Supplemented by reference TRBV5-4 and TRBJ1-4, the full variable domain reads ETGVTQSPTHLIKTRGQQVTLRCSSQSGHNTVSWYQQALGQGPQFIFQYYREEENGRGNFPPRFSGLQFPNYSSELNVNALELDDSALYLCASSLGGRTNEKLFFGSGTQLSVL.

This clone is medium-sized in the sample. The chain uses TRBV6-1 and TRBJ2-7, with a possible D match to TRBD1 (5 bases). Germline loops: CDR1 MNHNS, CDR2 SASEGT. CDR3 size: 14 residues. V was cut by 2 bases and J by 2 bases, with 10 bases left in between. In DNA, the CDR3 is TGTGCCAGCAGTGAACAGGGCCGAACCTACGAGCAGTACTTC. It is translated as CASSEQGRTYEQYF.